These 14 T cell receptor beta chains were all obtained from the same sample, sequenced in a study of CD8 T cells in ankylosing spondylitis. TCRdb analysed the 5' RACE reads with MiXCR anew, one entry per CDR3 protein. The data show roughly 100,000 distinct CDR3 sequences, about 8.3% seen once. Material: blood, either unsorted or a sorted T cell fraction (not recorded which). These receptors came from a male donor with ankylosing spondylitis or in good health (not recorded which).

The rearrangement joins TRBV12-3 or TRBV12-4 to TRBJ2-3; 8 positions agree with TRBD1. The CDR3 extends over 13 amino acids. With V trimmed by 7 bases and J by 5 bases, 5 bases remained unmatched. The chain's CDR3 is CASNDRGGDTQYF. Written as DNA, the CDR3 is TGTGCCAGCAATGACAGGGGCGGAGATACGCAGTATTTT.

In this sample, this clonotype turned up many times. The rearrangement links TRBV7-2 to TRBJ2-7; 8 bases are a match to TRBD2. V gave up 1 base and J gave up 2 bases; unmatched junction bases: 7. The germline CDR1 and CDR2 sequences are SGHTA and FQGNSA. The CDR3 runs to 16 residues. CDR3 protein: CASSLGRLAGTYEQYF. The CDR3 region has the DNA TGTGCCAGCAGCTTAGGACGTTTAGCGGGAACCTACGAGCAGTACTTC.

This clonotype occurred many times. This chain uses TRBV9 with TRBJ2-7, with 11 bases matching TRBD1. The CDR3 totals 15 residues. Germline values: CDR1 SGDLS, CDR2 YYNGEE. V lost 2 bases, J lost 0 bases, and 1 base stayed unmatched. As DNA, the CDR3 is TGTGCCAGCAGCGTGGGACAGGGGGTCTCCTACGAGCAGTACTTC. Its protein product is CASSVGQGVSYEQYF.

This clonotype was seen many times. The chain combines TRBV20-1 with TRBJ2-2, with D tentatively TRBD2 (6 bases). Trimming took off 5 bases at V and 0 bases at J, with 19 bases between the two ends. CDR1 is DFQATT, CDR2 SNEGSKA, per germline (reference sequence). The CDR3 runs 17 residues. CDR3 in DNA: TGCAGTGCTCCCCCGCGTTGGGGACTTTCGAACACCGGGGAGCTGTTTTTT. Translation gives CSAPPRWGLSNTGELFF.

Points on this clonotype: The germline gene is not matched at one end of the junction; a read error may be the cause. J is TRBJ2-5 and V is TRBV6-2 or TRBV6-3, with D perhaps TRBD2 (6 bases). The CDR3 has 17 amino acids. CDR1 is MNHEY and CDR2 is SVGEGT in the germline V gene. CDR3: CASSELRGGPGQATQYF. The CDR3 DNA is TGTGCCAGCAGCGAACTACGGGGAGGACCTGGGCAAGCGACCCAGTACTTC.

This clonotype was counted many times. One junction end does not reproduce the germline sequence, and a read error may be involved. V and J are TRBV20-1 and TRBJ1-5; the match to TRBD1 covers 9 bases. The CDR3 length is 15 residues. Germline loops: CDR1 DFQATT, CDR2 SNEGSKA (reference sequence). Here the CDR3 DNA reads TGCAGTGCTAGAGGGGTGGGACAGGGTGATCAGCCCCAGCTTTTT. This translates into CSARGVGQGDQPQLF.

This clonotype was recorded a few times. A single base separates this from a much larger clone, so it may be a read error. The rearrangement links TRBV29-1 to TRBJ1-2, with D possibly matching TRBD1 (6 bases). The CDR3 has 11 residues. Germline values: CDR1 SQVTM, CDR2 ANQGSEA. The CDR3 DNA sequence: TGCAGCGTCGAATCGGGGGGCGCGCCCTACTTC. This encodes CSVESGGAPYF.

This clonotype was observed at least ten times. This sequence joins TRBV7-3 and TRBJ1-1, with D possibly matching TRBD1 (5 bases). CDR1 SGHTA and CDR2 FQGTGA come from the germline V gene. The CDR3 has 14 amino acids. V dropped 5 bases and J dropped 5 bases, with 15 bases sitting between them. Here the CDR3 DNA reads TGTGCCAGCAGCCCCCTGGGGCCGGGGACTGAAGCTTTCTTT. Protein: CASSPLGPGTEAFF.

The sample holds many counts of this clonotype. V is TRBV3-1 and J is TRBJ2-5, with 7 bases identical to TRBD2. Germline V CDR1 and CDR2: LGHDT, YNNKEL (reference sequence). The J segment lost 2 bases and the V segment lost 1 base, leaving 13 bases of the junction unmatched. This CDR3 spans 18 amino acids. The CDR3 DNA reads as TGTGCCAGCAGCCAAGGGGCCACAGCGGGAATGAGGCAAGAGACCCAGTACTTC. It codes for CASSQGATAGMRQETQYF.

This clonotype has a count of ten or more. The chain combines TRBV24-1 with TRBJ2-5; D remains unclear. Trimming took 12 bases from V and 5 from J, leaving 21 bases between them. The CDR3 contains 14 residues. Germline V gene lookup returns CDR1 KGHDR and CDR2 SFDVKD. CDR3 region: CAVRNPKTWETQYF. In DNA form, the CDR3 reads TGTGCCGTAAGAAATCCGAAGACGTGGGAGACCCAGTACTTC.

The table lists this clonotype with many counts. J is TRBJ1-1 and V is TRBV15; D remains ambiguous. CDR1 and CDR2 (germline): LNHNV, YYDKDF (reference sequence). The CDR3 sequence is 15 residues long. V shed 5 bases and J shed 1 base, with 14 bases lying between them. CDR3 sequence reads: CATSLQDLENTEAFF. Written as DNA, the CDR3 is TGTGCCACCAGCCTCCAAGACCTCGAGAACACTGAAGCTTTCTTT.

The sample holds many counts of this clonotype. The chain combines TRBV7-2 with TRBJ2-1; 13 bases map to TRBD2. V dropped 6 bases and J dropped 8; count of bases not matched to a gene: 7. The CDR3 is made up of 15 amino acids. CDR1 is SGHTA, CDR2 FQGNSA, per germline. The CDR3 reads CASRYRTSGSDEQFF. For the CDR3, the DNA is TGTGCCAGCAGATACCGGACTAGCGGGAGCGATGAGCAGTTCTTC.

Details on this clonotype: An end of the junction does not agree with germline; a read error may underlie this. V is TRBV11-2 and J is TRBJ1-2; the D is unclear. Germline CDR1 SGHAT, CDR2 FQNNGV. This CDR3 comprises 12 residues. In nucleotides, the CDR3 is TGTGCCAGCAGCTTAGGGAACTATGACTACACCTTC. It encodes CASSLGNYDYTF.

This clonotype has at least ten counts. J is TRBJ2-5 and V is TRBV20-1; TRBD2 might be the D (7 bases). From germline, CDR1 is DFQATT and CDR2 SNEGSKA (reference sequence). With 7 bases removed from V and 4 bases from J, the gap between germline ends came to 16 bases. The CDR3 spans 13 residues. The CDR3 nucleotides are TGCAGTGTCCGAGGAGGGGGGGGAGAGACCCAGTACTTC. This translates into CSVRGGGGETQYF.